The rows below give T cell receptor beta chains drawn from one sample of a study of early T cells in non-severe SARS-CoV-2 infection. Using its own MiXCR run on the 5' RACE reads, TCRdb lists one record per CDR3 protein. The sample records around 78,000 distinct CDR3 sequences, about 9.4% being singletons. The specimen was whole blood, collected at baseline. These receptors were obtained from an adult who was a healthcare worker with PCR-confirmed SARS-CoV-2 infection or an uninfected control (not recorded which). Both conserved end residues are part of each CDR3. The D gene is left open where the match is weak. The size field is filled for only some rows; it gives once, few, many or a size class.

abundance: many
d_gene: .
j_gene: TRBJ1-1
v_gene: TRBV7-9
CDR3nt: TGTGCCAGCAGCTGGGACAAGAACACTGAAGCTTTCTTT
CDR3aa: CASSWDKNTEAFF

abundance: many
d_gene: TRBD1
j_gene: TRBJ1-2
v_gene: TRBV6-1
CDR3nt: TGTGCCAGTGAAACAGGGGTTGGTGGCTACACCTTC
CDR3aa: CASETGVGGYTF

abundance: many
d_gene: .
j_gene: TRBJ1-5
v_gene: TRBV6-1
CDR3nt: TGTGCCAGCAGTGAGAATCAGCCCCAGCATTTT
CDR3aa: CASSENQPQHF

abundance: many
d_gene: .
j_gene: TRBJ1-6
v_gene: TRBV7-9
CDR3nt: TGTGCCAGCAGCTCGGGAGGCTTGAAAGGACCCCTCCACTTT
CDR3aa: CASSSGGLKGPLHF

abundance: few
d_gene: TRBD2
j_gene: TRBJ2-3
v_gene: TRBV29-1
CDR3nt: TGCAGCGTTGATGATAGCGGGGTCACAGATACGCAGTATTTT
CDR3aa: CSVDDSGVTDTQYF

abundance: .
d_gene: .
j_gene: TRBJ1-6
v_gene: TRBV6-6
CDR3nt: TGTGCCAGCTATGACAGACCTAATTCACCCCTCCACTTT
CDR3aa: CASYDRPNSPLHF

abundance: .
d_gene: .
j_gene: TRBJ2-1
v_gene: TRBV30
CDR3nt: TGTGCCTGGAGTGCAGGGGTTTATGACAATGAGCAGTTCTTC
CDR3aa: CAWSAGVYDNEQFF

abundance: few
d_gene: .
j_gene: TRBJ1-2
v_gene: TRBV18
CDR3nt: TGTGCCAGCTCACCACCGAATCGAGGGAACGAGGGCTACACCTTC
CDR3aa: CASSPPNRGNEGYTF

abundance: many
d_gene: .
j_gene: TRBJ2-2
v_gene: TRBV12-3/TRBV12-4
CDR3nt: TGTGCCAGCAGTTTAGCGCACAGGGAGGGCGGGGAGCTGTTTTTT
CDR3aa: CASSLAHREGGELFF

abundance: .
d_gene: TRBD1
j_gene: TRBJ2-1
v_gene: TRBV19
CDR3nt: TGTGCCACCCGACGCACAGGGGAATCTCTTGGTGAGCAGTTCTTC
CDR3aa: CATRRTGESLGEQFF

abundance: many
d_gene: TRBD1
j_gene: TRBJ1-1
v_gene: TRBV20-1
CDR3nt: TGCAGTGGGACAGGGGGTCTGAACACTGAAGCTTTCTTT
CDR3aa: CSGTGGLNTEAFF

abundance: .
d_gene: TRBD2
j_gene: TRBJ2-7
v_gene: TRBV12-3/TRBV12-4
CDR3nt: TGTGCCAGCAGTTTAGCGTCGCGGGGGGGCTCCTACGAGCAGTACTTC
CDR3aa: CASSLASRGGSYEQYF

abundance: few
d_gene: TRBD1
j_gene: TRBJ2-7
v_gene: TRBV18
CDR3nt: TGTGCCAGCTCACGGGACAGGGGACCAGGGGAGCAGTACTTC
CDR3aa: CASSRDRGPGEQYF

abundance: .
d_gene: .
j_gene: TRBJ1-6
v_gene: TRBV7-9
CDR3nt: TGTGCCAGCAGCCTCGACACCGGATCCTCACCCCTCCACTTT
CDR3aa: CASSLDTGSSPLHF

abundance: few
d_gene: .
j_gene: TRBJ1-2
v_gene: TRBV21-1
CDR3nt: TGTGCCAGCGTCCCCACAGGACTCTACACCTTC
CDR3aa: CASVPTGLYTF

abundance: .
d_gene: TRBD2
j_gene: TRBJ2-1
v_gene: TRBV7-2
CDR3nt: TGTGCCAGCAGCTCCTCTAGCGGGGGTTGGGATGAGCAGTTCTTC
CDR3aa: CASSSSSGGWDEQFF

abundance: .
d_gene: .
j_gene: TRBJ2-5
v_gene: TRBV5-1
CDR3nt: TGCGCCAGCAGCTTGGACGGCGGGCCCTACGGTGCCCAGTACTTC
CDR3aa: CASSLDGGPYGAQYF

abundance: many
d_gene: .
j_gene: TRBJ1-4
v_gene: TRBV20-1
CDR3nt: TGCAGTGCTAGAGCCAGGGAGACTAATGAAAAACTGTTTTTT
CDR3aa: CSARARETNEKLFF

abundance: .
d_gene: .
j_gene: TRBJ1-1
v_gene: TRBV20-1
CDR3nt: TGCAGTGCTAGAGCCTTACGGACGGGTGCCACTGAAGCTTTCTTT
CDR3aa: CSARALRTGATEAFF

abundance: many
d_gene: .
j_gene: TRBJ2-2
v_gene: TRBV5-1
CDR3nt: TGCGCCAGCAGCTTGGCCTTGGGTGGAGGGAGAGGCACCGGGGAGCTGTTTTTT
CDR3aa: CASSLALGGGRGTGELFF

abundance: .
d_gene: .
j_gene: TRBJ1-1
v_gene: TRBV9
CDR3nt: TGTGCCAGCAGCGCCTTCGATTCCATACTCGGTGAAGCTTTCTTT
CDR3aa: CASSAFDSILGEAFF

abundance: many
d_gene: .
j_gene: TRBJ2-7
v_gene: TRBV19
CDR3nt: TGTGCCAGTAGTATGTTGATGGATAAGGGCTACGAGCAGTACTTC
CDR3aa: CASSMLMDKGYEQYF

abundance: few
d_gene: .
j_gene: TRBJ2-3
v_gene: TRBV9
CDR3nt: TGTGCCAGCAGCGTTACGGGGAGAACAGATACGCAGTATTTT
CDR3aa: CASSVTGRTDTQYF

abundance: few
d_gene: .
j_gene: TRBJ2-4
v_gene: TRBV20-1
CDR3nt: TGCAGTGCTACAGGGTTTGGAAACATTCAGTACTTC
CDR3aa: CSATGFGNIQYF

abundance: many
d_gene: .
j_gene: TRBJ2-2
v_gene: TRBV5-1
CDR3nt: TGCGCCAGCAGTACCGGGACATCGACCGGGGAGCTGTTTTTT
CDR3aa: CASSTGTSTGELFF

abundance: few
d_gene: .
j_gene: TRBJ1-1
v_gene: TRBV7-7
CDR3nt: TGTGCCAGCAGCTTGACTATGAACACTGAAGCTTTCTTT
CDR3aa: CASSLTMNTEAFF

abundance: once
d_gene: TRBD2
j_gene: TRBJ2-5
v_gene: TRBV6-5
CDR3nt: TGTGCCAGCAGTTACGGTAGCGGGCAAGAGACCCAGTACTTC
CDR3aa: CASSYGSGQETQYF

abundance: many
d_gene: .
j_gene: TRBJ1-6
v_gene: TRBV2
CDR3nt: TGTGCCTGCAAACAGGAAAGCTCCTATAATTCACCCCTCCACTTT
CDR3aa: CACKQESSYNSPLHF

abundance: few
d_gene: TRBD1
j_gene: TRBJ2-5
v_gene: TRBV20-1
CDR3nt: TGCAGTGCTAGGGACCTGACAGGGGCCCCAGAGACCCAGTACTTC
CDR3aa: CSARDLTGAPETQYF

abundance: few
d_gene: .
j_gene: TRBJ2-3
v_gene: TRBV27
CDR3nt: TGTGCCAGCAGCCGAAATCAGCCAGATACGCAGTATTTT
CDR3aa: CASSRNQPDTQYF

abundance: many
d_gene: .
j_gene: TRBJ1-6
v_gene: TRBV6-4
CDR3nt: TGTGCCAGCAGTGCGGCGAATAATTCACCCCTCCACTTT
CDR3aa: CASSAANNSPLHF

abundance: many
d_gene: .
j_gene: TRBJ2-3
v_gene: TRBV5-4
CDR3nt: TGTGCCAGCAGCTTTGATCTGGGGGATACGCAGTATTTT
CDR3aa: CASSFDLGDTQYF

abundance: many
d_gene: .
j_gene: TRBJ2-7
v_gene: TRBV5-1
CDR3nt: TGCGCCAGCAGCTTGACAGGGTCATTAGAGCAGTACTTC
CDR3aa: CASSLTGSLEQYF

abundance: .
d_gene: TRBD1
j_gene: TRBJ1-4
v_gene: TRBV7-9
CDR3nt: TGTGCCAGCAGCTTCTTATCAGGGGGTGAAAAACTGTTTTTT
CDR3aa: CASSFLSGGEKLFF

abundance: .
d_gene: .
j_gene: TRBJ2-4
v_gene: TRBV7-2
CDR3nt: TGTGCCAGCAGCTTAGTGCTTGACACCCAACAAAACATTCAGTACTTC
CDR3aa: CASSLVLDTQQNIQYF

abundance: many
d_gene: TRBD2
j_gene: TRBJ2-3
v_gene: TRBV11-2
CDR3nt: TGTGCCAGCAGCTCCAAAACCGGACTAGCGTCCGATACGCAGTATTTT
CDR3aa: CASSSKTGLASDTQYF

abundance: .
d_gene: TRBD2
j_gene: TRBJ2-5
v_gene: TRBV5-4
CDR3nt: TGTGCCAGCCGATTTAGCGGGGGAAGCCAAGAGACCCAGTACTTC
CDR3aa: CASRFSGGSQETQYF

abundance: .
d_gene: TRBD1
j_gene: TRBJ1-2
v_gene: TRBV4-1
CDR3nt: TGCGCCAGCAGCCATCCGGGACAGTTCCTCTATGGCTACACCTTC
CDR3aa: CASSHPGQFLYGYTF

abundance: .
d_gene: .
j_gene: TRBJ1-2
v_gene: TRBV20-1
CDR3nt: TGCAGTGCCGGCCCAGGGGCGAGTAACTATGGCTACACCTTC
CDR3aa: CSAGPGASNYGYTF

abundance: .
d_gene: .
j_gene: TRBJ1-1
v_gene: TRBV7-9
CDR3nt: TGTGCCAGCAGCTTAACTGAGAAGAACACTGAAGCTTTCTTT
CDR3aa: CASSLTEKNTEAFF

abundance: many
d_gene: .
j_gene: TRBJ1-2
v_gene: TRBV7-2
CDR3nt: TGTGCCAGCAGCTTAGCGCTTGGTTCCTATGGCTACACCTTC
CDR3aa: CASSLALGSYGYTF

abundance: few
d_gene: .
j_gene: TRBJ2-7
v_gene: TRBV12-3/TRBV12-4
CDR3nt: TGTGCCAGCAAACCGGGGGGCGTGTACGAGCAGTACTTC
CDR3aa: CASKPGGVYEQYF

abundance: many
d_gene: .
j_gene: TRBJ1-2
v_gene: TRBV18
CDR3nt: TGTGCCAGCTCAGGCACCGAGACACACTATGGCTACACCTTC
CDR3aa: CASSGTETHYGYTF

abundance: .
d_gene: .
j_gene: TRBJ1-6
v_gene: TRBV5-4
CDR3nt: TGTGCCAGCAGCCTCTCCAACAGGATTAATTCACCCCTCCACTTT
CDR3aa: CASSLSNRINSPLHF

abundance: many
d_gene: .
j_gene: TRBJ2-1
v_gene: TRBV19
CDR3nt: TGTGCCAGTAGGATGGAGGGGCGAAATGAGCAGTTCTTC
CDR3aa: CASRMEGRNEQFF

abundance: few
d_gene: .
j_gene: TRBJ2-3
v_gene: TRBV20-1
CDR3nt: TGCAGTGCTGGAAAAAACCCCGGTCCGCGGGATACGCAGTATTTT
CDR3aa: CSAGKNPGPRDTQYF

abundance: .
d_gene: .
j_gene: TRBJ2-7
v_gene: TRBV9
CDR3nt: TGTGCCAGCAGCGTAGATGGTTCACTAGCCTACGAGCAGTACTTC
CDR3aa: CASSVDGSLAYEQYF

abundance: .
d_gene: .
j_gene: TRBJ2-1
v_gene: TRBV12-3/TRBV12-4
CDR3nt: TGTGCCAGTGACGGGGGCTACAATGAGCAGTTCTTC
CDR3aa: CASDGGYNEQFF